The table lists the clone carrying this T cell receptor (beta chain) with a few counts. The CDR3 sequence is 13 residues long. Trimming removed 4 bases from V and 3 bases from J, with 10 bases in between. Germline CDR1 SGHVS, CDR2 FNYEAQ. The sample belongs to a study of cytomegalovirus exposure and HLA in healthy donors. The PCR made use of 60 Vbeta and 13 Jbeta primers. Original processing notes: There were some 87 million unique TCR beta chains by a later count, and 10 million to 12 million of them were shared. Clones were read by immunoSEQ multiplex PCR, and TCRdb kept only the in-frame ones, dropping some. Clonal size and the V and J genes are those of that table, whereas D and trimming came from the DNA. The table lists 85,000 to 100,000 clones, roughly two thirds of them singletons, with about 2.3% in the top ten.

The V call is TRBV7-6, the J call TRBJ2-7; D is undetermined. This clonotype was sampled from a human donor in good health. Input material: PBMCs. CDR3 protein: CASSSGPNYEQYF. As DNA, the CDR3 is TGTGCCAGCAGCTCTGGCCCAAACTACGAGCAGTACTTC.